This TCR beta chain was sequenced during a study of blood T cell repertoires in COVID-19. The wider study: The United States, Italy and Spain provided the acute and convalescent COVID-19 samples. T cells, B-cell-depleted T cells, or PBMCs provided the cDNA or gDNA that served as material.

The V and J ends lost 8 bases and 7 bases respectively, with 15 bases between them. CDR1 is SNHLY and CDR2 is FYNNEI in the germline V gene. CDR3 length: 13 residues. Per the authors' pipeline: Using reference gene primer amplification, nucleated cell counts were estimated. TCRdb's copy holds only in-frame clones and misses some; the assay was immunoSEQ multiplex PCR. That table supplies the V and J calls and clone size; D and trimming were determined from the DNA. The sample shows about 72,000 clones, roughly 90% of them seen only once. Specimen: peripheral blood. The V call is TRBV2, the J call TRBJ2-1; D might be TRBD1 (5 bases). The sequence came from a woman aged 55-70 years with active COVID-19. This chain's CDR3 is CASRAGSRNEQFF. The CDR3 DNA is TGTGCCAGCCGGGCAGGGTCGCGGAATGAGCAGTTCTTC. The full variable domain, in which reference TRBV2 and TRBJ2-1 provide the parts outside the CDR3, is EPEVTQTPSHQVTQMGQEVILRCVPISNHLYFYWYRQILGQKVEFLVSFYNNEISEKSEIFDDQFSVERPDGSNFTLKIRSTKLEDSAMYFCASRAGSRNEQFFGPGTRLTVL.